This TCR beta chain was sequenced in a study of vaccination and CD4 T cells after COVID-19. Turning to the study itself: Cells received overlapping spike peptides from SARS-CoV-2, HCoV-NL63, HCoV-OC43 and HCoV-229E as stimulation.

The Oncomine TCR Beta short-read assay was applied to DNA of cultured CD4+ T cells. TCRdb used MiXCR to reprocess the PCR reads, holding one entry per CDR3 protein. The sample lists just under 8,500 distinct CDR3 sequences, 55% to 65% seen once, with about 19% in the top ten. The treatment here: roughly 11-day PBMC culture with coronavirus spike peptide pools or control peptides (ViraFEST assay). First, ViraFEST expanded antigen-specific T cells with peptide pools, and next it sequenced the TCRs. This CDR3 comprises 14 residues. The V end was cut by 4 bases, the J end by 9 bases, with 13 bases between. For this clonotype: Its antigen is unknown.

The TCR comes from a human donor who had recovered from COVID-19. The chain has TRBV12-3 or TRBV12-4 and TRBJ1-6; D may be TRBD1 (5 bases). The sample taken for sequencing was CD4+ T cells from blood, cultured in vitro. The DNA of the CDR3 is TGTGCCAGCAGTTCTCGACAGACGATTTCACCCCTCCACTTT. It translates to CASSSRQTISPLHF.